This TCR beta chain was documented in a study of blood T cell repertoires in COVID-19. As for the study in general: PBMCs, B-cell-depleted T cells, or T cells were the source of the cDNA or gDNA that made up the material.

A Seattle source enrolled patients during active infection and followed them longitudinally. Original data processing: Estimation of nucleated cell counts relied on the amplification of reference gene primers. Some clones are missing from TCRdb's copy, which holds only in-frame ones; the method was immunoSEQ multiplex PCR. The D gene and trimming were derived from the DNA, and the V and J assignments and clone size from that table. The repertoire holds about 250,000 clones, with around 82% as singletons. The CDR3 is made up of 14 amino acids. Trimming removed 5 bases at V and 1 base at J, with 10 bases between. Germline V gene data show CDR1 as MNHEY and CDR2 as SMNVEV (reference sequence).

The sample consisted of peripheral blood. V gene TRBV27 combines with J gene TRBJ2-3; D gene ambiguous. The TCR was taken from a person aged 70 to 85 with COVID-19, enrolled during active disease. The DNA of the CDR3 is TGTGCCAGCAGTCTCGGTTTCGGCACAGATACGCAGTATTTT. It specifies CASSLGFGTDTQYF.